The 2 T cell receptor beta chains reported below all come from one sample, sequenced in a study of spatial heterogeneity in lung cancer. The study, taken as a whole, reports: Within tumors, counts of expanded alpha and beta TCRs tracked tumor mutation counts.

Time point reported: sample taken at primary tumor resection. Using its own MiXCR run on the 5' RACE reads, TCRdb lists one record per CDR3 protein. The repertoire consists of around 20,000 distinct CDR3 sequences, with 2.8% occurring once and the leading ten covering 7.5% to 8%. The antigens of these receptors remain unknown. The sequencing here drew on lung tumor tissue, taken at surgery. The receptors were gathered from a male donor with early-stage non-small cell lung cancer.

In this sample, this clonotype turned up many times. The chain is built from TRBV21-1 and TRBJ1-5; TRBD1, the table's D call, lacks a check against the DNA. TRBV21-1 is marked as a pseudogene. This CDR3 contains 16 residues. This CDR3 reads CASSKMDSSMDQPQHF. In nucleotides, the CDR3 is TGTGCCAGCAGCAAAATGGACAGCTCAATGGATCAGCCCCAGCATTTT.

This clonotype was counted at least ten times. This chain joins TRBV27 and TRBJ2-3, with 9 nucleotides matching TRBD1. Unmatched junction bases numbered 7, after V lost 3 bases and J lost 6 bases. Germline CDR1 reads MNHEY; CDR2 reads SMNVEV (reference sequence). This CDR3 comprises 15 residues. In DNA, the CDR3 is TGTGCCAGCAGTTTGGGACAGGGAATAGTGGATACGCAGTATTTT. This gives the protein CASSLGQGIVDTQYF.